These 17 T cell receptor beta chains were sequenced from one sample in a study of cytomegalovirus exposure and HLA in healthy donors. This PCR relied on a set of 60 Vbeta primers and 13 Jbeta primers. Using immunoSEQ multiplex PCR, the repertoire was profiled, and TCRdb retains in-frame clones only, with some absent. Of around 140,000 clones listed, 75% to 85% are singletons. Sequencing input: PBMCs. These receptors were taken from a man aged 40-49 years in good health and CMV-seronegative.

The CDR3 DNA reads TGTGCCAGCAGCTTAGCCCCCAGGGGGCGTAGTCCGCCCCAGCATTTT. Protein: CASSLAPRGRSPPQHF. The chain recombines TRBV7-4 with TRBJ1-5, with TRBD1 identical over 8 bases. CDR3 length: 16 amino acids. Trimming cost V 0 bases and J 9 bases; bases outside gene matches: 10. Germline-derived CDR1 and CDR2 are SGHVT and SQSDAQ.

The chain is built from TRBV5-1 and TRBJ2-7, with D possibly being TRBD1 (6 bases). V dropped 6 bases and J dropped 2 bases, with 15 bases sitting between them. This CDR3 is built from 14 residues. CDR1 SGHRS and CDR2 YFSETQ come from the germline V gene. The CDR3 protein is CASTPVGAPYEQYF. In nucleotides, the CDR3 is TGCGCCAGCACCCCGGTGGGGGCCCCCTACGAGCAGTACTTC. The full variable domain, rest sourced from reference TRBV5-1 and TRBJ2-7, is KAGVTQTPRYLIKTRGQQVTLSCSPISGHRSVSWYQQTPGQGLQFLFEYFSETQRNKGNFPGRFSGRQFSNSRSEMNVSTLELGDSALYLCASTPVGAPYEQYFGPGTRLTVT.

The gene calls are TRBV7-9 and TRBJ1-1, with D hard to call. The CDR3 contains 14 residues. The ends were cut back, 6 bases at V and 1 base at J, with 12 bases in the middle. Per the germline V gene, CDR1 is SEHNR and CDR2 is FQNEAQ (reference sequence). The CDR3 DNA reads TGTGCCAGCAGTCTAGGTCGGGGGAACACTGAAGCTTTCTTT. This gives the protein CASSLGRGNTEAFF.

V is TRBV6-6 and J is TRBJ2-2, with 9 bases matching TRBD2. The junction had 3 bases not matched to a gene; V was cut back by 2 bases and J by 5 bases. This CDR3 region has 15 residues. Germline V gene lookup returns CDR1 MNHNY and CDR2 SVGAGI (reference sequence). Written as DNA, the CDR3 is TGTGCCAGCAGTTACGCTAGCGGGGAGACCGGGGAGCTGTTTTTT. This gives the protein CASSYASGETGELFF.

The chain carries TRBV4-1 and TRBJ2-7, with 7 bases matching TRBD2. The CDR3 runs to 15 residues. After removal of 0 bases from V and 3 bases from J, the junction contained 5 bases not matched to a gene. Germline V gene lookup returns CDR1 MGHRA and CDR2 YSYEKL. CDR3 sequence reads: CASSQDARTSYEQYF. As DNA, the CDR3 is TGCGCCAGCAGCCAAGATGCTAGGACTAGCTACGAGCAGTACTTC.

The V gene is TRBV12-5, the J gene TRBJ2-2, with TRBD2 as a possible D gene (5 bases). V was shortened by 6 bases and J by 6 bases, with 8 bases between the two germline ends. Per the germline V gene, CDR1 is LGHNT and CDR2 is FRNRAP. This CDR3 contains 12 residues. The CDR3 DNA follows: TGTGCTAGTGGCTCGGGGTCCGGGGAGCTGTTTTTT. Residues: CASGSGSGELFF.

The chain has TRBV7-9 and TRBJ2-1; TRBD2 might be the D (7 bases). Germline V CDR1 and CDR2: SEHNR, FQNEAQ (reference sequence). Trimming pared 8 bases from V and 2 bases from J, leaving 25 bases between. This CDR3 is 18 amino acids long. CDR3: CASLGRLGIGGPYNEQFF. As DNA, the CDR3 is TGTGCCAGCCTTGGAAGGCTGGGGATCGGGGGGCCCTACAATGAGCAGTTCTTC.

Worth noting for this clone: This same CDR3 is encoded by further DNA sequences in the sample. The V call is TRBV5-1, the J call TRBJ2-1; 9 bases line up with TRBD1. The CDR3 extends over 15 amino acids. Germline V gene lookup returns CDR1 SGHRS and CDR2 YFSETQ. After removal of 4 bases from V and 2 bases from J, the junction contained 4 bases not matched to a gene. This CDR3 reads CASSPGQGPYNEQFF. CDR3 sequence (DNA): TGCGCCAGCAGCCCCGGACAGGGGCCCTACAATGAGCAGTTCTTC.

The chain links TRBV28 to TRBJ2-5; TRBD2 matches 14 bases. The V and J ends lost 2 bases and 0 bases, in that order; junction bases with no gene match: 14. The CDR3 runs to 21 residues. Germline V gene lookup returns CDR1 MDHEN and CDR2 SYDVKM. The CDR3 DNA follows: TGTGCCAGCAGTTTACCCCACTACCGGACTAGCGGGGGGCTTAACCAAGAGACCCAGTACTTC. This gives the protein CASSLPHYRTSGGLNQETQYF.

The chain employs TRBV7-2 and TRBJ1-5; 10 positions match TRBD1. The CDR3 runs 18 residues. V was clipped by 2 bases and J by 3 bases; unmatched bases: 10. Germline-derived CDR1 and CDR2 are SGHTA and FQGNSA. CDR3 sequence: CASSLRGGQGTFNQPQHF. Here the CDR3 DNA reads TGTGCCAGCAGCTTAAGGGGGGGACAGGGGACATTCAATCAGCCCCAGCATTTT.

The CDR3 loop reads CSVDATGSYEQYF. The CDR3 DNA sequence: TGCAGCGTTGATGCAACAGGGTCCTACGAGCAGTACTTC. This chain uses TRBV29-1 with TRBJ2-7, with D possibly being TRBD1 (6 bases). The CDR3 length is 13 residues. CDR1 and CDR2 (germline): SQVTM, ANQGSEA. Between the trimmed V and J ends, which lost 3 bases and 1 base, there was a span of 10 bases.

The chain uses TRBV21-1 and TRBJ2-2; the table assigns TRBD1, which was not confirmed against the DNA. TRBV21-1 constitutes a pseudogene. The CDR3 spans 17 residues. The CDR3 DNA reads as TGTGCCAGCAGCAAGGAGGTAGAGGACAGCCTTCGCGGGGAGCTGTTTTTT. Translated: CASSKEVEDSLRGELFF.

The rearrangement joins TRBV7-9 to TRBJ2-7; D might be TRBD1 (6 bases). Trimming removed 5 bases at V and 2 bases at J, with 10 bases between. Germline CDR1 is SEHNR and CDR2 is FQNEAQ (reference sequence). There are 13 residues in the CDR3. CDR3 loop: CASSGTIPYEQYF. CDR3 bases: TGTGCCAGCAGCGGGACAATCCCCTACGAGCAGTACTTC.

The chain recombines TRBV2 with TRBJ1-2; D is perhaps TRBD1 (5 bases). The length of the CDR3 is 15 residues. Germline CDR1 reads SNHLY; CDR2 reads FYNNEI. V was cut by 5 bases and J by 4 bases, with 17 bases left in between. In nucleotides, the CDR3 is TGTGCCAGCAGTTCCCCAGGCCGGGGGGGCTATGGCTACACCTTC. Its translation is CASSSPGRGGYGYTF.

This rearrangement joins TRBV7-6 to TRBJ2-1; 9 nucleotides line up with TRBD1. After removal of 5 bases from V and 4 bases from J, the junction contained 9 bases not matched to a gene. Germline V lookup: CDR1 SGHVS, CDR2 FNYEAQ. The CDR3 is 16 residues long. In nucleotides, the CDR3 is TGTGCCAGCAGCCCGAATACAGGGGGCCTTTACAATGAGCAGTTCTTC. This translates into CASSPNTGGLYNEQFF.

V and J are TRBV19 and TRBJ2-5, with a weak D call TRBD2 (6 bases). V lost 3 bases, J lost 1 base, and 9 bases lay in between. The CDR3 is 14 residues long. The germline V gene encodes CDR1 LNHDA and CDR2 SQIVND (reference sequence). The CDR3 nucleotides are TGTGCCAGTAGTATGGCGGGAACCCAAGAGACCCAGTACTTC. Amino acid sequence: CASSMAGTQETQYF.

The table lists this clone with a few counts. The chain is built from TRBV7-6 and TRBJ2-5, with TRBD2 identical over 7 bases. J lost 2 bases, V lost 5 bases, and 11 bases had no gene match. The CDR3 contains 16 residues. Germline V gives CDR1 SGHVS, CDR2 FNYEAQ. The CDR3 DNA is TGTGCCAGCAGCGACCGGGGCGGGGGTCGACAAGAGACCCAGTACTTC. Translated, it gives CASSDRGGGRQETQYF.